These T cell receptor beta chains were read from a single sample in a study of blood T cell repertoires in COVID-19. The assay was immunoSEQ multiplex PCR, and TCRdb's table has in-frame clones only and misses some. Of hundreds of thousands of clones listed, more than 85% are singletons. The sample was peripheral blood. These TCRs come from a man aged 70-80 years with acute or convalescent COVID-19. Each CDR3 is given with its conserved first and last residue. D genes are given only for firm matches. The size entry is marked missing in some rows and otherwise reads once, few, many or a size class.

d_gene	v_gene	abundance	j_gene	CDR3aa	CDR3nt
TRBD1	TRBV5-1	-	TRBJ1-4	CASTPGGDEKLFF	TGCGCCAGCACCCCAGGGGGAGATGAAAAACTGTTTTTT
-	TRBV4-1	-	TRBJ2-3	CASSQASSGTDTQYF	TGCGCCAGCAGCCAGGCCTCTAGCGGCACAGATACGCAGTATTTT
TRBD2	TRBV6-2/TRBV6-3	once	TRBJ2-3	CASSYVRLAGSDTQYF	TGTGCCAGCAGTTACGTCCGTCTAGCGGGGTCAGATACGCAGTATTTT
-	TRBV27	-	TRBJ2-1	CASSFRLDSYNEQFF	TGTGCCAGCAGTTTCCGACTAGACTCCTACAATGAGCAGTTCTTC
TRBD1	TRBV12-3/TRBV12-4	-	TRBJ1-5	CASGGTGVQPQHF	TGTGCCAGCGGAGGGACAGGGGTTCAGCCCCAGCATTTT
-	TRBV29-1	-	TRBJ1-3	CSVVIGQGNTIYF	TGCAGCGTTGTAATTGGACAGGGAAACACCATATATTTT
TRBD2	TRBV6-6	-	TRBJ2-1	CASRKNERGLNEQFF	TGTGCCAGCAGGAAAAATGAGCGGGGGCTGAATGAGCAGTTCTTC
TRBD1	TRBV6-2/TRBV6-3	-	TRBJ1-6	CASSYSGQGSSPLHF	TGTGCCAGCAGTTACTCGGGACAGGGCTCCTCACCCCTCCACTTT
-	TRBV2	-	TRBJ2-2	CASKSWRDTGELFF	TGTGCCAGCAAAAGTTGGCGGGACACCGGGGAGCTGTTTTTT
-	TRBV14	-	TRBJ2-1	CASSLLASSYNEQFF	TGTGCCAGCAGCCTCCTAGCGAGCTCCTACAATGAGCAGTTCTTC